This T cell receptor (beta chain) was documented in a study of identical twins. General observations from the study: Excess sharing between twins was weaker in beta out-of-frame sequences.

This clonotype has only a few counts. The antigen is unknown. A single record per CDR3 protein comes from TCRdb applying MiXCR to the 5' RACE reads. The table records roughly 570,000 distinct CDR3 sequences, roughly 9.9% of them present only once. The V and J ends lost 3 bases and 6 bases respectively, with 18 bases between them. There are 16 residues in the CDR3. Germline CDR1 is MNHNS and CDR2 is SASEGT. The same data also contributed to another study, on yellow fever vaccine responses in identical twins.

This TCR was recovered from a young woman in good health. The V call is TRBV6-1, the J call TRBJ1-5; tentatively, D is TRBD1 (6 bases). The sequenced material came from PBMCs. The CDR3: CASSDPVGGGSQPQHF. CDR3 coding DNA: TGTGCCAGCAGTGATCCTGTTGGGGGGGGCAGTCAGCCCCAGCATTTT.